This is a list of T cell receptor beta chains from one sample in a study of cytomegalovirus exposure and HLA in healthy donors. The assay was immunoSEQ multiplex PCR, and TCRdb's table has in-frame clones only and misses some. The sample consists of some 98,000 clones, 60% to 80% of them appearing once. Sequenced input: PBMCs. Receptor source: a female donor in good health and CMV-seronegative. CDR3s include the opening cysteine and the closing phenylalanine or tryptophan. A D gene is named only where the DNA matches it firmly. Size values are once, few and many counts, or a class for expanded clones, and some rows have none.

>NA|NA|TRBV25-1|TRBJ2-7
CASSAGRGATYEQYF
TGTGCCAGCAGTGCGGGGAGGGGGGCCACCTACGAGCAGTACTTC
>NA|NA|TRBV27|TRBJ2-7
CASSLGRAHYEQYF
TGTGCCAGCAGTTTAGGCAGGGCTCACTACGAGCAGTACTTC
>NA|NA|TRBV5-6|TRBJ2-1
CASSLHTGLTYNEQFF
TGTGCCAGCAGCTTGCATACGGGTTTAACCTACAATGAGCAGTTCTTC
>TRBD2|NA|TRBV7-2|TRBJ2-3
CASSSQAGVVDTQYF
TGTGCCAGCAGCTCCCAAGCGGGAGTCGTGGATACGCAGTATTTT
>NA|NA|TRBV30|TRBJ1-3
CAWSVSGDINTIYF
TGTGCCTGGAGTGTGTCGGGGGATATAAACACCATATATTTT
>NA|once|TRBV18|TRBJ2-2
CASSGQASPGELFF
TGTGCCAGCTCAGGCCAGGCTAGCCCCGGGGAGCTGTTTTTT
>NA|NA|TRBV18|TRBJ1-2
CASSPTGTLNYGYTF
TGTGCCAGCTCACCCACCGGGACTCTTAACTATGGCTACACCTTC
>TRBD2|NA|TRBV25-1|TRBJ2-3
CASSFSGGKHDTQYF
TGTGCCAGCAGCTTTAGCGGGGGGAAACACGATACGCAGTATTTT
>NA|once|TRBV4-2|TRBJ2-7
CASSPAGGMSYEQYF
TGTGCCAGCAGCCCAGCAGGGGGGATGTCCTACGAGCAGTACTTC
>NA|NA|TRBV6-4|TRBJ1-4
CASLGGDRTNEKLFF
TGTGCCAGCCTCGGTGGTGACAGAACTAATGAAAAACTGTTTTTT
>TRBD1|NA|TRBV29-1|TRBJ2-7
CSVERTGTYEQYF
TGCAGCGTTGAGAGGACAGGAACCTACGAGCAGTACTTC